This T cell receptor beta chain was recorded in a study of T cells in Graves' hyperthyroidism and ophthalmopathy. The CDR3 covers 16 residues. J was trimmed by 2 bases and V by 2 bases; bases with no gene match: 8. In germline, CDR1 is DFQATT, CDR2 SNEGSKA (reference sequence). This clonotype was seen at least ten times. There were TCR beta CDR3 regions amplified from RNA transcripts. Using the HTBI primer set, a first-round RT-PCR was run on the TCR CDR3. Via MiXCR, TCRdb re-called the multiplex PCR reads, giving one row per CDR3 protein. Among about 400,000 distinct CDR3 sequences, about a sixth were seen once, and the ten largest hold roughly a quarter.

This sequence joins TRBV20-1 and TRBJ2-3; 9 bases align to TRBD1. This TCR derives from a woman under 30 with Graves' hyperthyroidism that later progressed to Graves' ophthalmopathy. Sequencing was carried out using blood. The CDR3 protein is CSARSAGTGSTDTQYF. As DNA, the CDR3 is TGCAGTGCTAGATCCGCCGGGACAGGGTCCACAGATACGCAGTATTTT.